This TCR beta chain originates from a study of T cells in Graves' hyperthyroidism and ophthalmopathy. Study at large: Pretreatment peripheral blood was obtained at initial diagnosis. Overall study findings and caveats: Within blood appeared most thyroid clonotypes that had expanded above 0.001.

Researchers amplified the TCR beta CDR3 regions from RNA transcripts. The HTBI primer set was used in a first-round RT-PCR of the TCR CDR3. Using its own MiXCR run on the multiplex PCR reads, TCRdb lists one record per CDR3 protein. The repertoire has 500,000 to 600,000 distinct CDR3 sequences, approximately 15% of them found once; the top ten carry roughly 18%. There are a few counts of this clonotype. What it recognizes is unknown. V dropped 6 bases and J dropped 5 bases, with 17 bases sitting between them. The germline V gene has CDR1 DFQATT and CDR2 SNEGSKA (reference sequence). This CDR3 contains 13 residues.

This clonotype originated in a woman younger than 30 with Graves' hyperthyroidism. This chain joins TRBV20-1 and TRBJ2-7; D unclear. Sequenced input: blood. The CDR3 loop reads CSAPGPRRNEQYF. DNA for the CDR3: TGCAGTGCCCCAGGACCGCGGCGGAACGAGCAGTACTTC.